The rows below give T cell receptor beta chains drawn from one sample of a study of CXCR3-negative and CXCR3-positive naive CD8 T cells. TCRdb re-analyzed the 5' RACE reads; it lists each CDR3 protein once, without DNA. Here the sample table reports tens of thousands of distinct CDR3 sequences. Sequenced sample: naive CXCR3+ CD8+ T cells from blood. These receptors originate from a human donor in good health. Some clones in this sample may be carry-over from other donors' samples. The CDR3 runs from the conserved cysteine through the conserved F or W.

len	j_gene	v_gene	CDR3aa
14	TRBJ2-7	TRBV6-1	CASSQPGPSYEQYF
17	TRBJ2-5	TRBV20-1	CSARVEGGGGPRETQYF
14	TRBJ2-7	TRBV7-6	CASSFTGEASEQYF
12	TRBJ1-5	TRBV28	CASNPQGPPQHF
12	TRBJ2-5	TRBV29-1	CSGRASGGTQYF
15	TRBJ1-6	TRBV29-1	CSVELAGETNSPLHF
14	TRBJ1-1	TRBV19	CASKEGRGNTEAFF
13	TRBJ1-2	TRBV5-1	CASSPEGDLGYTF
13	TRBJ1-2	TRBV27	CASSYGQGDGYTF
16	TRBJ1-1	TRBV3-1	CASSLGQGSGNTEAFF
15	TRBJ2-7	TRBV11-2	CASMPGQEFSYEQYF
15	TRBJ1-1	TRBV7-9	CASSFLRDRNTEAFF
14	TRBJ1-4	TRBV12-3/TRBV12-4	CASSQQGAYEKLFF
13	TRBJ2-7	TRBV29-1	CSVALDTDYEQYF
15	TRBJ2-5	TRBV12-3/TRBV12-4	CASTPPGLGQETQYF
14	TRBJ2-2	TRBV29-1	CSVTGTSNTGELFF
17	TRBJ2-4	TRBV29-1	CSVEKYLAGVAKNIQYF
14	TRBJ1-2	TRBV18	CASSPVSESRGYTF
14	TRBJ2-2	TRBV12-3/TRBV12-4	CASMRGMNTGELFF
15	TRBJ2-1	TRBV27	CASSLAGNSYNEQFF
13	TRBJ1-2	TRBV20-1	CSAMAGLDYGYTF
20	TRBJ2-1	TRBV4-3	CASSQDPGKTSGKFYNEQFF